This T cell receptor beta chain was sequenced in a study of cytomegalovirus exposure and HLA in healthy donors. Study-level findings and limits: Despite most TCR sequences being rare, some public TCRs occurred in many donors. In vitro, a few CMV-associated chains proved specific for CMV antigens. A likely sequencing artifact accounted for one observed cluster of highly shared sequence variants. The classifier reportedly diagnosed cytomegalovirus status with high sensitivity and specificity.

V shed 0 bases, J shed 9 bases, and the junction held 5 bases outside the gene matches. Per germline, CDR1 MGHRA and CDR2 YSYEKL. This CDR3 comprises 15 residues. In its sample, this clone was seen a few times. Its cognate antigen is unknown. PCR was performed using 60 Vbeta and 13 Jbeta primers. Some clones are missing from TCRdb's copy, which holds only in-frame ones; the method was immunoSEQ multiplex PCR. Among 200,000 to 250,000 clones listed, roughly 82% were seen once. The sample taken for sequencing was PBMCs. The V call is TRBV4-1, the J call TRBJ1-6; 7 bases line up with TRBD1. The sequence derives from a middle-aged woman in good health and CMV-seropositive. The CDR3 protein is CASSQDRQGGSPLHF. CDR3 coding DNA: TGCGCCAGCAGCCAAGATAGGCAGGGGGGTTCACCCCTCCACTTT.